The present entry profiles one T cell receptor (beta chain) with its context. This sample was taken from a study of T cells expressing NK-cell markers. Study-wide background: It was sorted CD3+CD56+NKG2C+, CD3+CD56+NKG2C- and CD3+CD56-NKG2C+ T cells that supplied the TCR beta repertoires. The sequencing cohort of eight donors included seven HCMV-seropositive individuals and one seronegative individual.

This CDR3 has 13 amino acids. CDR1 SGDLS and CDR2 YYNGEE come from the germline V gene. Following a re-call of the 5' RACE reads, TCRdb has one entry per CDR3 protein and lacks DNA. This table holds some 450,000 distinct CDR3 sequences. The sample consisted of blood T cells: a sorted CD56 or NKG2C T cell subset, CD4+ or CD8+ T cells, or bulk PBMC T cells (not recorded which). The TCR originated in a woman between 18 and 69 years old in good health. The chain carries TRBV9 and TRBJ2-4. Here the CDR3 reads CASSVQHENIQYF.